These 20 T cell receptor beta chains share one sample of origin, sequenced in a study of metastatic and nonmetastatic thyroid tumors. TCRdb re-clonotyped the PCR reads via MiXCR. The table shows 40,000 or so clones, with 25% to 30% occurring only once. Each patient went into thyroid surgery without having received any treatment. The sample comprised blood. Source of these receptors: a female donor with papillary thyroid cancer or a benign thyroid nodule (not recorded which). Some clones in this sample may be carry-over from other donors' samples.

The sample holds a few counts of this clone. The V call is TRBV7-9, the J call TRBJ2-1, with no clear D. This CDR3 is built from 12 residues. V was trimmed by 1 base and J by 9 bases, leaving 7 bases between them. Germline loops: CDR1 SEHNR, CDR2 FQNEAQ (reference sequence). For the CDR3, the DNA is TGTGCCAGCAGCTTAGGACCTGGTGAGCAGTTCTTC. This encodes CASSLGPGEQFF.

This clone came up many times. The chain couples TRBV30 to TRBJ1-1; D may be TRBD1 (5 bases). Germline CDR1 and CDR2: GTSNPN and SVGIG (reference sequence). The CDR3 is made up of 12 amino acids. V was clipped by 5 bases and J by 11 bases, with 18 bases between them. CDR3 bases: TGTGCCTGGTTACAACCGGGACTCTCTGCTTTCTTT. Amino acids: CAWLQPGLSAFF.

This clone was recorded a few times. The DNA of the CDR3 is TGTGCCAGCAGTTTAAGTGCTAAGTACGGGGAGCTGTTTTTT. Translating gives CASSLSAKYGELFF. The rearrangement links TRBV12-3 or TRBV12-4 to TRBJ2-2; D is ambiguous. The V end lost 2 bases, the J end lost 7 bases, and 11 bases lay between the germline ends. The CDR3 sequence is 14 residues long.

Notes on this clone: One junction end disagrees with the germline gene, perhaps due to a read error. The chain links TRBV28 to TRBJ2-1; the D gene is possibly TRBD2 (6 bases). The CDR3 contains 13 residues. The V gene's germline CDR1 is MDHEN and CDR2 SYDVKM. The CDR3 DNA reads TGTGCAAGCAGTTCCACGGGGGACAATGAGCAGTTCTTC. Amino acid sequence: CASSSTGDNEQFF.

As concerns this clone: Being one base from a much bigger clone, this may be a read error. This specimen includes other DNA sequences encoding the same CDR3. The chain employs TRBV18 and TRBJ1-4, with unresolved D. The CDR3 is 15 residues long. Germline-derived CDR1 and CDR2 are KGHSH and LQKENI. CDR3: CTSSPMGSLNEKLFF. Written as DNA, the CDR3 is TGTACCAGCTCACCAATGGGAAGCTTAAATGAAAAACTGTTTTTT.

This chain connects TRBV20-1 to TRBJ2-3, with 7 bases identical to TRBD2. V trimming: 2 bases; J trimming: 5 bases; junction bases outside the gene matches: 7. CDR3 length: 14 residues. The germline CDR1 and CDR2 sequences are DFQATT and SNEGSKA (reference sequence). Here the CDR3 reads CSARLASGVDTQYF. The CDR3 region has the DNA TGCAGTGCTAGATTGGCTAGCGGTGTAGATACGCAGTATTTT.

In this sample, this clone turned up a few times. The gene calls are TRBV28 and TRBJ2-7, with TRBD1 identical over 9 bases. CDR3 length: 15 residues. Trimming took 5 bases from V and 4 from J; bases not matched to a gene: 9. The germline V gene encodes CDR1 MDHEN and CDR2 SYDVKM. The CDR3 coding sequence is TGTGCCAGCAGTCTTACGACCGGGACAGGGTACGAGCAGTACTTC. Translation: CASSLTTGTGYEQYF.

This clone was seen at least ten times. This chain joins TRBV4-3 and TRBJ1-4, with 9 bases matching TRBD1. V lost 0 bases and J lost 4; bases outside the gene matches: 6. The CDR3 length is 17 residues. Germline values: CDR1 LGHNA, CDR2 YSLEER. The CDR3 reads CASSQDPTGGGNEKLFF. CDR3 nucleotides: TGCGCCAGCAGCCAAGACCCGACAGGGGGAGGTAATGAAAAACTGTTTTTT.

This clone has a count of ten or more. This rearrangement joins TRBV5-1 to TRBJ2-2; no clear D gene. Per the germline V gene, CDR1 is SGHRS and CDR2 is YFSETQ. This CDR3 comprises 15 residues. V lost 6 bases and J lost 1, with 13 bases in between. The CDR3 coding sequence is TGCGCCAGCAACGAATTCCACTTGAACACCGGGGAGCTGTTTTTT. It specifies CASNEFHLNTGELFF.

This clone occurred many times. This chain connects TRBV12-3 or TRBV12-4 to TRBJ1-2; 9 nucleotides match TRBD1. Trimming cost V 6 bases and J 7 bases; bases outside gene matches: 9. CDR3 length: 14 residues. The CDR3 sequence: CASSSTGGGFGYTF. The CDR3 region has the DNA TGTGCCAGCAGCTCGACAGGGGGGGGTTTTGGCTACACCTTC.

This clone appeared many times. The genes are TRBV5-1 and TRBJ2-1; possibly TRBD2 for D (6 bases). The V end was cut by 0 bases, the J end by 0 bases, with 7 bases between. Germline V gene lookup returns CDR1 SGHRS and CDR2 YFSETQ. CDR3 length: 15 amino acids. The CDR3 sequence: CASSLVGSSYNEQFF. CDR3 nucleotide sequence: TGCGCCAGCAGCTTGGTCGGGAGCTCCTACAATGAGCAGTTCTTC.

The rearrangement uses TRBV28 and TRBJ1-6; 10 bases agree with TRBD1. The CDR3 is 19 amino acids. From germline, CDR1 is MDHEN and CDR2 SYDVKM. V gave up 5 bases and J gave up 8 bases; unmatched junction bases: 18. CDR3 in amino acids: CASSVMMTGGAFIDSPLHF. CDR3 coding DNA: TGTGCCAGCAGTGTAATGATGACAGGGGGCGCTTTCATTGATTCACCCCTCCACTTT.

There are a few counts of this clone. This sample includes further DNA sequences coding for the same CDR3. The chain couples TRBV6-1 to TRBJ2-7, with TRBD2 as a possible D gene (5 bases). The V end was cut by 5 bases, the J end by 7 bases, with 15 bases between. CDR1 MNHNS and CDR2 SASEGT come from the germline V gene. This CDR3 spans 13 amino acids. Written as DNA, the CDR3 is TGTGCCAGCAGTCTTTCTGGTCGGGGTGAGCAGTACTTC. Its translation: CASSLSGRGEQYF.

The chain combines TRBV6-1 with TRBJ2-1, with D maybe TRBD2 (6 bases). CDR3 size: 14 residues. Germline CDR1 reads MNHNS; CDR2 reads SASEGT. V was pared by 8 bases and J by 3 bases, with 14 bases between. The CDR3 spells CASGEAIIYNEQFF. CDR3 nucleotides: TGTGCCAGCGGGGAGGCGATAATCTACAATGAGCAGTTCTTC.

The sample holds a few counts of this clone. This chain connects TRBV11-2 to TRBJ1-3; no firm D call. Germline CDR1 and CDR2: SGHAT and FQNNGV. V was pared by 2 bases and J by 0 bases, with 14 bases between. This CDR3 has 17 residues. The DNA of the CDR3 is TGTGCCAGCAGCTTAAATCTACTAGGCAGCTCTGGAAACACCATATATTTT. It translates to CASSLNLLGSSGNTIYF.

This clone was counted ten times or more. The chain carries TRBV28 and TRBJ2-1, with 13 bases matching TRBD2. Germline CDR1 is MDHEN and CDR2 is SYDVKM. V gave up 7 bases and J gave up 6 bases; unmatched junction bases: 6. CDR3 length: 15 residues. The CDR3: CASTLGLAGVNEQFF. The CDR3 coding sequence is TGTGCCAGCACCTTAGGACTAGCGGGAGTCAATGAGCAGTTCTTC.

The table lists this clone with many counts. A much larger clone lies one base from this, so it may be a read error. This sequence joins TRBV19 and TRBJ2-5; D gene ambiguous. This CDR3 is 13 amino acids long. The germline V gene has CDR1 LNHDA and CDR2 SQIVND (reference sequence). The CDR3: CASSNGVQETRYF. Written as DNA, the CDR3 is TGTGCCAGTAGTAACGGCGTCCAAGAGACCCGGTACTTC.

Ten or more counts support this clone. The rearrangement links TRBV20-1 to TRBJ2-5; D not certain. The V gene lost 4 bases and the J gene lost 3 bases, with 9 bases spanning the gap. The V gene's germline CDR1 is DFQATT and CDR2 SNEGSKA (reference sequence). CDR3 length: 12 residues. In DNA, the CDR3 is TGCAGTGCTATTGCTGGTAAAGAGACCCAGTACTTC. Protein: CSAIAGKETQYF.

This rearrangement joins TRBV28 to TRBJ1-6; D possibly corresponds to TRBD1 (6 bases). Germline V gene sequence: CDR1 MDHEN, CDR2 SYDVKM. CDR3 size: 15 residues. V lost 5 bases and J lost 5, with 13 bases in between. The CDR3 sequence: CASSLSGTNNSPLHF. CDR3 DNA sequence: TGTGCCAGCAGTCTTTCCGGGACAAATAATTCACCCCTCCACTTT.

CDR3 nucleotides: TGCGCCAGCAGCGTGACTAGCTCATCCTGCTACAATGAGCAGTTCTTC. This codes for CASSVTSSSCYNEQFF. V and J are TRBV5-1 and TRBJ2-1; 7 nucleotides match TRBD2. Germline values: CDR1 SGHRS, CDR2 YFSETQ. The CDR3 totals 16 residues. With V trimmed by 4 bases and J by 3 bases, 10 bases remained unmatched.